Below, 24 T cell receptor beta chains from the same sample are listed, as sequenced in a study of shared clonotypes between healthy human individuals. TCRdb keeps only in-frame clones here, not all; method: immunoSEQ multiplex PCR. The sample contains some 1,400,000 clones, roughly 95% of which appear only once. Sequencing was performed on naive CD4+ T cells sorted from blood. Documented subset: CD45RA+ positively selected. The receptor set was obtained from a man younger than 40 in good health.

This clone has a single count. V gene TRBV10-2 combines with J gene TRBJ1-5; D might be TRBD1 (6 bases). V was cut by 6 bases and J by 5 bases, with 11 bases left in between. Germline loops: CDR1 WSHSY, CDR2 SAAADI. CDR3 length: 13 amino acids. CDR3 amino acids: CASSIGGDQPQHF. DNA of the CDR3: TGCGCCAGCAGCATAGGGGGGGATCAGCCCCAGCATTTT.

V gene TRBV9 combines with J gene TRBJ2-5; 7 positions match TRBD1. Trimming at V came to 2 bases and at J to 4 bases, leaving 5 bases not matched to a gene. The germline CDR1 and CDR2 sequences are SGDLS and YYNGEE. The CDR3 is made up of 14 amino acids. CDR3 sequence (DNA): TGTGCCAGCAGCGTCTCGACAGGGCTAGAGACCCAGTACTTC. Encoded protein: CASSVSTGLETQYF.

To note about this clone: The identical CDR3 is also encoded by other nucleotide sequences in the sample. The J gene is TRBJ2-7, the V gene TRBV5-1; D unclear. Germline V gene data show CDR1 as SGHRS and CDR2 as YFSETQ. Between the trimmed V and J ends, which lost 3 bases and 4 bases, there was a span of 5 bases. The CDR3 runs 11 residues. CDR3 DNA: TGCGCCAGCAGCTCCAATTACGAGCAGTACTTC. This codes for CASSSNYEQYF.

The rearrangement joins TRBV12-5 to TRBJ2-2; 11 bases are shared with TRBD2. V lost 6 bases to trimming and J lost 5 bases; unmatched junction nucleotides: 2. Germline CDR1 LGHNT, CDR2 FRNRAP. The CDR3 spans 14 residues. CDR3 region: CASGLAGETGELFF. DNA for the CDR3: TGTGCTAGTGGACTAGCGGGGGAAACCGGGGAGCTGTTTTTT.

The chain recombines TRBV18 with TRBJ2-1; D may be TRBD1 or TRBD2 (5 bases each). V lost 5 bases and J 0 bases, leaving 11 bases between the germline ends. The germline CDR1 and CDR2 sequences are KGHSH and LQKENI. The CDR3 contains 15 residues. As DNA, the CDR3 is TGTGCCAGCTCAGAGGGGATTAGCTCCTACAATGAGCAGTTCTTC. Its translation: CASSEGISSYNEQFF.

The chain couples TRBV5-1 to TRBJ2-5; D gene ambiguous. CDR3 length: 15 residues. V was shortened by 4 bases and J by 1 base, with 14 bases between the two germline ends. The V gene's germline CDR1 is SGHRS and CDR2 YFSETQ. The DNA of the CDR3 is TGCGCCAGCAGCCTTTTCGCGGAAATCCAAGAGACCCAGTACTTC. This translates into CASSLFAEIQETQYF.

J is TRBJ2-3 and V is TRBV7-6; TRBD1 might be the D (6 bases). The V gene's germline CDR1 is SGHVS and CDR2 FNYEAQ. CDR3 length: 17 residues. The germline V and J ends were trimmed by 5 bases and 1 base, with 19 bases remaining between them. The CDR3 region has the DNA TGTGCCAGCAGCCTCTTCTCACAGGGACCCCGCACAGATACGCAGTATTTT. Translating it yields CASSLFSQGPRTDTQYF. The variable domain in full, with the rest retrieved from reference TRBV7-6 and TRBJ2-3, is GAGVSQSPRYKVTKRGQDVALRCDPISGHVSLYWYRQALGQGPEFLTYFNYEAQQDKSGLPNDRFSAERPEGSISTLTIQRTEQRDSAMYRCASSLFSQGPRTDTQYFGPGTRLTVL.

J is TRBJ2-1 and V is TRBV2; 9 bases line up with TRBD2. The CDR3 consists of 15 residues. CDR1 and CDR2 from the germline V gene are SNHLY and FYNNEI. V trimming: 8 bases; J trimming: 6 bases; junction bases outside the gene matches: 11. Written as DNA, the CDR3 is TGTGCCAGCGCCGGGGCTGCGGGAGGGTCCAATGAGCAGTTCTTC. The encoded protein is CASAGAAGGSNEQFF. The full variable domain, in which reference TRBV2 and TRBJ2-1 provide the parts outside the CDR3, is EPEVTQTPSHQVTQMGQEVILRCVPISNHLYFYWYRQILGQKVEFLVSFYNNEISEKSEIFDDQFSVERPDGSNFTLKIRSTKLEDSAMYFCASAGAAGGSNEQFFGPGTRLTVL.

CDR3 residues: CASSLGPYNEQFF. The CDR3 nucleotides read TGTGCCAGCTCCCTGGGGCCCTACAATGAGCAGTTCTTC. V and J are TRBV6-4 and TRBJ2-1; tentatively, D is TRBD1 (5 bases). Germline CDR1 MRHNA, CDR2 SNTAGT. The CDR3 has 13 amino acids. V was pared by 8 bases and J by 2 bases, with 10 bases between.

The chain employs TRBV28 and TRBJ1-1; D not certain. The germline V and J ends were trimmed by 5 bases and 1 base, with 11 bases remaining between them. Germline V CDR1 and CDR2: MDHEN, SYDVKM. The CDR3 runs to 14 residues. CDR3 nucleotide sequence: TGTGCCAGCAGTCCAGGTGTCGAGAACACTGAAGCTTTCTTT. Its translation: CASSPGVENTEAFF.

The V call is TRBV25-1, the J call TRBJ2-1, with unresolved D. With 3 bases removed from V and 13 bases from J, the gap between germline ends came to 16 bases. The germline gives CDR1 MGHDK, CDR2 SYGVNS. The CDR3 runs 13 residues. CDR3: CASSDVDLDLQFF. The CDR3 nucleotides read TGTGCCAGCAGTGATGTAGATCTAGACCTACAGTTCTTC.

This clone has just one count. The J gene is TRBJ2-1, the V gene TRBV28; either TRBD1 or TRBD2 may fit D (5 bases each). Germline V gives CDR1 MDHEN, CDR2 SYDVKM. V was clipped by 6 bases and J by 5 bases, with 14 bases between them. This CDR3 is 14 amino acids long. The DNA of the CDR3 is TGTGCCAGCAGCAGGGAGTCGTGGAACAATGAGCAGTTCTTC. This encodes CASSRESWNNEQFF. The full variable domain, rest sourced from reference TRBV28 and TRBJ2-1, is DVKVTQSSRYLVKRTGEKVFLECVQDMDHENMFWYRQDPGLGLRLIYFSYDVKMKEKGDIPEGYSVSREKKERFSLILESASTNQTSMYLCASSRESWNNEQFFGPGTRLTVL.

V and J are TRBV19 and TRBJ2-2; either TRBD1 or TRBD2 may fit D (5 bases each). CDR1 is LNHDA, CDR2 SQIVND, per germline (reference sequence). V shed 8 bases and J shed 0 bases, with 10 bases lying between them. This CDR3 comprises 14 residues. CDR3 nucleotides: TGTGCCAGTTTCGGGACGGCGAACACCGGGGAGCTGTTTTTT. Amino acid sequence: CASFGTANTGELFF.

This rearrangement joins TRBV5-4 to TRBJ2-1; D perhaps matches TRBD2 (5 bases). The CDR3 loop spans 14 amino acids. V was trimmed by 0 bases and J by 4 bases, leaving 8 bases between them. The germline V gene encodes CDR1 SGHNT and CDR2 YYREEE (reference sequence). The CDR3 region has the DNA TGTGCCAGCAGCTTGGCCGGGGAATACAATGAGCAGTTCTTC. As protein: CASSLAGEYNEQFF.

This clone was counted a few times. This sequence joins TRBV7-2 and TRBJ1-4, with TRBD1 matching 8 bases. J was trimmed by 6 bases and V by 6 bases; bases with no gene match: 6. Germline values: CDR1 SGHTA, CDR2 FQGNSA. The CDR3 runs to 14 residues. CDR3 region: CASRRDRFDEKLFF. In nucleotides, the CDR3 is TGTGCCAGCAGGAGGGACAGGTTCGATGAAAAACTGTTTTTT.

The chain has TRBV4-3 and TRBJ2-4, with 7 nucleotides matching TRBD2. This CDR3 has 19 residues. The V and J ends lost 0 bases and 3 bases, in that order; junction bases with no gene match: 14. Germline V gene lookup returns CDR1 LGHNA and CDR2 YSLEER. Written as DNA, the CDR3 is TGCGCCAGCAGCCAAGATTGGTTTAGGCGGGAGAGTGACAAAAACATTCAGTACTTC. As protein: CASSQDWFRRESDKNIQYF.

The chain is built from TRBV21-1 and TRBJ2-7. TRBV21-1 is termed a pseudogene. This CDR3 is 14 amino acids long. As DNA, the CDR3 is TGTGCCAGCAGTCAAAAAGGCGTTTACTACGAGCAGTACTTC. Translated, it gives CASSQKGVYYEQYF.

Remarks on this clone: A read error may produce the germline difference seen at one junction end. The chain couples TRBV19 to TRBJ2-7, with 9 bases lining up with TRBD2. The germline V gene encodes CDR1 LNHDA and CDR2 SQIVND (reference sequence). This CDR3 is 13 amino acids long. CDR3: CASSPRGSGSRHF. The CDR3 DNA reads as TGTGCCAGTAGTCCGCGGGGTAGCGGGAGCCGGCACTTC.

V is TRBV6-6 and J is TRBJ2-2; D is unresolved. Germline V gene sequence: CDR1 MNHNY, CDR2 SVGAGI (reference sequence). V was shortened by 2 bases and J by 1 base, with 8 bases between the two germline ends. This CDR3 is built from 15 residues. CDR3 in DNA: TGTGCCAGCAGTTACGGGCACTTGAACACCGGGGAGCTGTTTTTT. Amino acids: CASSYGHLNTGELFF.

The genes are TRBV7-9 and TRBJ1-2, with a weak D call TRBD1 (6 bases). From germline, CDR1 is SEHNR and CDR2 FQNEAQ (reference sequence). The CDR3 spans 16 residues. V was shortened by 2 bases and J by 3 bases, with 16 bases between the two germline ends. This CDR3 reads CASSLSGRGGDYGYTF. CDR3 nucleotides: TGTGCCAGCAGCTTATCGGGCAGGGGCGGCGACTATGGCTACACCTTC.

The chain links TRBV7-6 to TRBJ2-3; TRBD1 aligns across 11 bases. Germline CDR1 is SGHVS and CDR2 is FNYEAQ. The CDR3 totals 12 residues. The J segment lost 14 bases and the V segment lost 5 bases, leaving 6 bases of the junction unmatched. This CDR3 is CASSHGQGATYF. The CDR3 DNA sequence: TGTGCCAGCAGCCACGGACAGGGGGCGACGTATTTT.

The chain combines TRBV28 with TRBJ1-1; D perhaps matches TRBD1 (5 bases). The CDR3 is 14 amino acids. Trimming shortened V by 2 bases and J by 5 bases, and 12 bases separated the two germline ends. Germline CDR1 reads MDHEN; CDR2 reads SYDVKM. The CDR3 bases are TGTGCCAGCAGTTTACGGGCCCGGGGGACTGAAGCTTTCTTT. Translating gives CASSLRARGTEAFF.

J is TRBJ2-4 and V is TRBV11-2; no firm D call. Germline V lookup: CDR1 SGHAT, CDR2 FQNNGV. V was clipped by 5 bases and J by 1 base, with 12 bases between them. The CDR3 sequence is 15 residues long. The CDR3 is CASSPAVGAKNIQYF. The CDR3 DNA follows: TGTGCCAGCAGCCCGGCAGTGGGGGCCAAAAACATTCAGTACTTC.

The chain is built from TRBV11-2 and TRBJ1-1, with D possibly matching TRBD1 (6 bases). The CDR3 length is 13 residues. The germline gives CDR1 SGHAT, CDR2 FQNNGV. The V gene lost 1 base and the J gene lost 8 bases, with 11 bases spanning the gap. In nucleotides, the CDR3 is TGTGCCAGCAGCTTAGTAGGGAGGGGGGAAGCTTTCTTT. This translates into CASSLVGRGEAFF.